This T cell receptor beta chain was recovered during a study of CD8 T cells in ankylosing spondylitis. Study observations and caveats: Enrichment of disease-linked clones was reportedly significant in matched ankylosing spondylitis synovial fluid. A motif of eight or nine highly homologous TCR beta variants was seen as apparently characteristic of ankylosing spondylitis blood.

About this clonotype: Its antigen is undetermined.

The CDR3 runs to 14 residues. Trimming cost V 0 bases and J 4 bases, with 8 bases left between them. Germline V lookup: CDR1 KGHSH, CDR2 LQKENI. With molecular barcodes, quantitative 5'-RACE was used to make the TCR beta libraries. TCRdb reprocessed the 5' RACE reads via MiXCR and lists one record per CDR3 protein. The data show roughly 48,000 distinct CDR3 sequences, roughly 7.4% seen once. The chain carries TRBV18 and TRBJ2-3, with D tentatively TRBD1 (6 bases). The sequence derives from a female donor with ankylosing spondylitis or in good health (not recorded which). Input material: blood, either unsorted or a sorted T cell fraction (not recorded which). Here the CDR3 DNA reads TGTGCCAGCTCACCACCGGCAGGGGCAGATACGCAGTATTTT. This sequence encodes CASSPPAGADTQYF.